Listed below are T cell receptor beta chains from one sample, sequenced in a study of T cell responses to AZD1222 COVID-19 vaccine. Method: immunoSEQ multiplex PCR; TCRdb's copy keeps in-frame clones and lacks some. The sample comprises 90,000 to 120,000 clones, over 90% of which are singletons, and more than 4% rests with the top ten. The material sequenced was peripheral blood, taken on day 0 of AZD1222 vaccination. These receptors were taken from an adult in good health. The CDR3 runs from the conserved cysteine through the conserved F or W. The D gene is left open where the match is weak. A row's size may be missing; if present it is once, few, many or a size class.

j_call: TRBJ1-2; d_call: TRBD1; clone_size: .; v_call: TRBV28; cdr3_aa: CASSLNTGGAYGYTF; cdr3_nt: TGTGCCAGCAGTTTAAATACAGGGGGCGCCTATGGCTACACCTTC
j_call: TRBJ2-7; d_call: TRBD1; clone_size: .; v_call: TRBV3-1/TRBV3-2; cdr3_aa: CASSQAQGADEQYF; cdr3_nt: TGTGCCAGCAGCCAAGCACAGGGGGCGGACGAGCAGTACTTC
j_call: TRBJ2-7; d_call: TRBD2; clone_size: .; v_call: TRBV11-3; cdr3_aa: CASSSWTSGTYEQYF; cdr3_nt: TGTGCCAGCAGCTCCTGGACTAGCGGGACCTACGAGCAGTACTTC
j_call: TRBJ2-1; d_call: .; clone_size: .; v_call: TRBV7-3; cdr3_aa: CASSLTGGNGDNEQFF; cdr3_nt: TGTGCCAGCAGCTTAACTGGCGGGAACGGCGATAATGAGCAGTTCTTC
j_call: TRBJ2-7; d_call: TRBD2; clone_size: .; v_call: TRBV11-2; cdr3_aa: CASSPGGGYTYEQYF; cdr3_nt: TGTGCCAGCAGCCCGGGGGGGGGCTATACCTACGAGCAGTACTTC
j_call: TRBJ1-2; d_call: TRBD1; clone_size: .; v_call: TRBV27; cdr3_aa: CASSPRQGHGYTF; cdr3_nt: TGTGCCAGCAGTCCTCGACAGGGCCATGGCTACACCTTC
j_call: TRBJ1-5; d_call: TRBD1; clone_size: .; v_call: TRBV6-2/TRBV6-3; cdr3_aa: CASSPGTENQPQHF; cdr3_nt: TGTGCCAGCAGTCCCGGGACAGAGAATCAGCCCCAGCATTTT
j_call: TRBJ2-1; d_call: TRBD2; clone_size: .; v_call: TRBV7-8; cdr3_aa: CASTPSAGLYNEQFF; cdr3_nt: TGTGCCAGCACCCCGTCAGCGGGGCTGTACAATGAGCAGTTCTTC
j_call: TRBJ2-1; d_call: TRBD1; clone_size: .; v_call: TRBV18; cdr3_aa: CASSPGQGVSHEQFF; cdr3_nt: TGTGCCAGCTCACCGGGACAGGGGGTCAGCCATGAGCAGTTCTTC
j_call: TRBJ2-3; d_call: .; clone_size: .; v_call: TRBV19; cdr3_aa: CASSIMETDTQYF; cdr3_nt: TGTGCCAGTAGTATAATGGAGACAGATACGCAGTATTTT
j_call: TRBJ2-1; d_call: .; clone_size: .; v_call: TRBV5-5; cdr3_aa: CASSFGADNEQFF; cdr3_nt: TGTGCCAGCAGCTTCGGCGCAGACAATGAGCAGTTCTTC
j_call: TRBJ2-7; d_call: .; clone_size: .; v_call: TRBV12-3/TRBV12-4; cdr3_aa: CASSLGRRYEQYF; cdr3_nt: TGTGCCAGCAGTTTGGGGAGACGCTACGAGCAGTACTTC
j_call: TRBJ2-4; d_call: .; clone_size: .; v_call: TRBV5-5; cdr3_aa: CAIPVPRRMAKNIQYF; cdr3_nt: TGTGCCATCCCAGTACCCAGAAGGATGGCCAAAAACATTCAGTACTTC
j_call: TRBJ2-7; d_call: .; clone_size: .; v_call: TRBV4-2; cdr3_aa: CASSPQGGSSYEQYF; cdr3_nt: TGTGCCAGCAGCCCCCAGGGGGGGAGCTCCTACGAGCAGTACTTC
j_call: TRBJ1-2; d_call: .; clone_size: .; v_call: TRBV5-1; cdr3_aa: CASSFNGVGDYGYTF; cdr3_nt: TGCGCCAGCAGCTTTAATGGGGTGGGGGACTATGGCTACACCTTC
j_call: TRBJ2-5; d_call: TRBD2; clone_size: .; v_call: TRBV7-2; cdr3_aa: CASSRMGTSGSGAQYF; cdr3_nt: TGTGCCAGCAGCCGTATGGGGACTAGCGGGAGTGGGGCCCAGTACTTC
j_call: TRBJ1-3; d_call: TRBD1; clone_size: .; v_call: TRBV4-1; cdr3_aa: CASSQRGPTQGVYGNTIYF; cdr3_nt: TGCGCCAGCAGTCAAAGGGGTCCCACCCAGGGGGTTTATGGAAACACCATATATTTT
j_call: TRBJ2-7; d_call: .; clone_size: .; v_call: TRBV9; cdr3_aa: CASSVAGVGYEQYF; cdr3_nt: TGTGCCAGCAGCGTAGCGGGAGTAGGCTACGAGCAGTACTTC
j_call: TRBJ2-1; d_call: TRBD2; clone_size: once; v_call: TRBV15; cdr3_aa: CATSRAGAGAVGGEQFF; cdr3_nt: TGTGCCACCAGCAGAGCTGGAGCGGGAGCAGTAGGGGGAGAGCAGTTCTTC
j_call: TRBJ1-5; d_call: .; clone_size: .; v_call: TRBV29-1; cdr3_aa: CSVAQPQHF; cdr3_nt: TGCAGCGTTGCTCAGCCCCAGCATTTT
j_call: TRBJ2-6; d_call: TRBD1; clone_size: .; v_call: TRBV23-1; cdr3_aa: CASSPDRVCPSGANVLTF; cdr3_nt: TGCGCCAGCAGTCCGGACAGGGTATGTCCCTCGGGGGCCAACGTCCTGACTTTC
j_call: TRBJ2-7; d_call: .; clone_size: .; v_call: TRBV10-3; cdr3_aa: CAISPTYYSYYEQYF; cdr3_nt: TGTGCCATCAGCCCCACTTACTACTCCTACTACGAGCAGTACTTC
j_call: TRBJ2-1; d_call: .; clone_size: .; v_call: TRBV5-1; cdr3_aa: CASSLVPGSSYEQFF; cdr3_nt: TGCGCCAGCAGCTTGGTACCCGGGAGTAGCTATGAGCAGTTCTTC
j_call: TRBJ1-2; d_call: .; clone_size: .; v_call: TRBV5-1; cdr3_aa: CASSLGYGANYGYTF; cdr3_nt: TGCGCCAGCAGCTTGGGGTATGGAGCTAACTATGGCTACACCTTC
j_call: TRBJ1-6; d_call: TRBD1; clone_size: .; v_call: TRBV28; cdr3_aa: CASRRRQGRANSPLHF; cdr3_nt: TGTGCCAGCAGGCGACGACAGGGCCGGGCCAATTCACCCCTCCACTTT
j_call: TRBJ1-3; d_call: .; clone_size: .; v_call: TRBV29-1; cdr3_aa: CSVESWGGNTIYF; cdr3_nt: TGCAGCGTTGAGAGCTGGGGCGGAAACACCATATATTTT
j_call: TRBJ1-5; d_call: TRBD1; clone_size: .; v_call: TRBV7-2; cdr3_aa: CASSLAGTGGKGLGQPQHF; cdr3_nt: TGTGCCAGCAGCTTAGCGGGGACAGGGGGCAAGGGGTTGGGTCAGCCCCAGCATTTT
j_call: TRBJ1-4; d_call: TRBD1; clone_size: .; v_call: TRBV7-9; cdr3_aa: CASSALGQGIFEKLFF; cdr3_nt: TGTGCCAGCAGCGCCCTCGGACAGGGGATATTTGAAAAACTGTTTTTT
j_call: TRBJ2-2; d_call: .; clone_size: once; v_call: TRBV11-3; cdr3_aa: CASSLRSKRWRHTGELFF; cdr3_nt: TGTGCCAGCAGCCTCCGCTCAAAGAGGTGGCGGCACACCGGGGAGCTGTTTTTT
j_call: TRBJ1-4; d_call: TRBD1; clone_size: once; v_call: TRBV6-6; cdr3_aa: CASSRWTGDNEKLFF; cdr3_nt: TGTGCCAGCAGTCGTTGGACAGGCGATAATGAAAAACTGTTTTTT
j_call: TRBJ2-1; d_call: .; clone_size: .; v_call: TRBV6-5; cdr3_aa: CASSPRVAYNEQFF; cdr3_nt: TGTGCCAGCAGCCCCAGGGTGGCCTACAATGAGCAGTTCTTC
j_call: TRBJ2-1; d_call: TRBD2; clone_size: .; v_call: TRBV24-1; cdr3_aa: CATSEPSGTSGRADEQFF; cdr3_nt: TGTGCCACCAGTGAGCCAAGCGGGACTAGCGGGAGGGCCGATGAGCAGTTCTTC
j_call: TRBJ2-1; d_call: .; clone_size: .; v_call: TRBV27; cdr3_aa: CASSFRFRQGFYNEQFF; cdr3_nt: TGTGCCAGCAGTTTCCGTTTCCGCCAGGGGTTCTATAATGAGCAGTTCTTC
j_call: TRBJ1-5; d_call: .; clone_size: .; v_call: TRBV6-6; cdr3_aa: CASSGSLGGQSNQPQHF; cdr3_nt: TGTGCCAGCAGTGGATCCCTTGGGGGGCAAAGCAATCAGCCCCAGCATTTT
j_call: TRBJ1-4; d_call: .; clone_size: .; v_call: TRBV2; cdr3_aa: CASSEDTSTNEKLFF; cdr3_nt: TGTGCCAGCAGTGAGGACACCTCAACTAATGAAAAACTGTTTTTT
j_call: TRBJ2-1; d_call: TRBD2; clone_size: .; v_call: TRBV6-5; cdr3_aa: CASSSSGSSYNEQFF; cdr3_nt: TGTGCCAGCAGTTCTAGCGGGAGCTCCTACAATGAGCAGTTCTTC
j_call: TRBJ2-7; d_call: .; clone_size: .; v_call: TRBV10-3; cdr3_aa: CAISSDLSYEQYF; cdr3_nt: TGTGCCATCAGTTCCGACTTATCCTACGAGCAGTACTTC
j_call: TRBJ2-1; d_call: .; clone_size: once; v_call: TRBV20-1; cdr3_aa: CSASGGGKFDEQFF; cdr3_nt: TGCAGTGCTAGTGGAGGGGGCAAGTTTGATGAGCAGTTCTTC
j_call: TRBJ1-3; d_call: TRBD1; clone_size: .; v_call: TRBV9; cdr3_aa: CASSVGQGGSGNTIYF; cdr3_nt: TGTGCCAGCAGCGTAGGACAGGGCGGGTCTGGAAACACCATATATTTT
j_call: TRBJ1-2; d_call: .; clone_size: .; v_call: TRBV7-8; cdr3_aa: CASSPSRTPRNGYTF; cdr3_nt: TGTGCCAGCAGCCCCAGTAGGACACCGAGAAATGGCTACACCTTC
j_call: TRBJ2-7; d_call: .; clone_size: .; v_call: TRBV29-1; cdr3_aa: CSVTQGGSYEQYF; cdr3_nt: TGCAGCGTGACTCAGGGGGGGTCCTACGAGCAGTACTTC
j_call: TRBJ2-2; d_call: TRBD2; clone_size: .; v_call: TRBV5-1; cdr3_aa: CASRTGTRGTGELFF; cdr3_nt: TGCGCCAGCAGGACCGGGACTAGGGGGACCGGGGAGCTGTTTTTT
j_call: TRBJ1-5; d_call: TRBD1; clone_size: once; v_call: TRBV14; cdr3_aa: CASSQDEFPGQGNSNQPQHF; cdr3_nt: TGTGCCAGCAGCCAAGATGAATTCCCGGGACAGGGGAATAGCAATCAGCCCCAGCATTTT
j_call: TRBJ1-5; d_call: .; clone_size: .; v_call: TRBV14; cdr3_aa: CASSQVSGDQPQHF; cdr3_nt: TGTGCCAGCAGTCAGGTTTCGGGCGATCAGCCCCAGCATTTT
j_call: TRBJ1-1; d_call: .; clone_size: .; v_call: TRBV19; cdr3_aa: CASKVQGMGTEAFF; cdr3_nt: TGTGCCAGTAAGGTTCAGGGGATGGGCACTGAAGCTTTCTTT
j_call: TRBJ1-2; d_call: .; clone_size: .; v_call: TRBV19; cdr3_aa: CASREDLGRGYTF; cdr3_nt: TGTGCCAGTAGGGAAGATCTGGGGAGGGGCTACACCTTC
j_call: TRBJ2-5; d_call: .; clone_size: .; v_call: TRBV2; cdr3_aa: CASSGTQQETQYF; cdr3_nt: TGTGCCAGCAGTGGGACGCAGCAAGAGACCCAGTACTTC
j_call: TRBJ1-2; d_call: .; clone_size: few; v_call: TRBV28; cdr3_aa: CASRLAHAQVNYGYTF; cdr3_nt: TGTGCCAGCAGGCTGGCCCACGCGCAGGTTAACTATGGCTACACCTTC